This TCR beta chain was retrieved from a study of identical twins. Notes on this clonotype: Antigen: not known.

Trimming took 3 bases from V and 5 from J; bases not matched to a gene: 3. Germline values: CDR1 ENHRY, CDR2 SYGVKD. CDR3 length: 14 residues. Study-level findings and limits: Alpha sequences out of frame and shared by twins had excess low generation probability.

MiXCR, run by TCRdb on the 5' RACE reads, gives a single entry per CDR3 protein. The sample records about 530,000 distinct CDR3 sequences, 13% to 15% being singletons. This same sample was also part of a study on yellow fever vaccine responses in identical twins.

The clonotype originates from a woman between 18 and 30 years old in good health. What was sequenced was CD4+ T cells sorted from blood. V and J are TRBV10-3 and TRBJ2-5; 10 nucleotides agree with TRBD2. The CDR3 reads CAISDQREGETQYF. For the CDR3, the DNA is TGTGCCATCAGTGACCAGCGGGAGGGTGAGACCCAGTACTTC.